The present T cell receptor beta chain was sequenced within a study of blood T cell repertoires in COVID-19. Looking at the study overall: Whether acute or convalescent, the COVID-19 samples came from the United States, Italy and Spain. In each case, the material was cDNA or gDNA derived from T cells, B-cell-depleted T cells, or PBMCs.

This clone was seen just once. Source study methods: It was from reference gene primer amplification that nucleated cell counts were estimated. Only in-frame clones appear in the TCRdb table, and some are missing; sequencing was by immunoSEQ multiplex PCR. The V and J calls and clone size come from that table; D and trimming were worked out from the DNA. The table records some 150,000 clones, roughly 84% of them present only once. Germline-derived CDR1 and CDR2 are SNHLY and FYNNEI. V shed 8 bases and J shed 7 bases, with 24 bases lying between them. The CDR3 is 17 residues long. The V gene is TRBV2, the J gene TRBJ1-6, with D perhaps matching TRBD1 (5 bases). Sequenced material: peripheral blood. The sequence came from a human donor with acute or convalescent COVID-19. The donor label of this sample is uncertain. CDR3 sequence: CASSSRDWGTSNSPLHF. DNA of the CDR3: TGTGCCAGCTCCTCCCGTGATTGGGGGACTTCAAATTCACCCCTCCACTTT.